Here is one T cell receptor beta chain with its context. The study sequenced TCR beta in blood CD8+ and CD4+ T cells. These data belong to a study of CD8 T cells in Susac syndrome. With random hexamers, 0.5 to 1 ug RNA was reverse transcribed. Multiplex immunoSEQ PCR targeted 54 Vbeta and 13 Jbeta TCR beta segments. TCRdb ran MiXCR on the immunoSEQ multiplex PCR reads and lists one entry per CDR3 protein. This sample has approximately 300,000 distinct CDR3 sequences, with almost 85% found just once. V lost 8 bases and J 2 bases, leaving 13 bases between the germline ends. CDR3 length: 13 residues. Looked up from germline, CDR1 is MNHEY and CDR2 is SVGEGT.

The chain is built from TRBV6-2 or TRBV6-3 and TRBJ2-7, with D tentatively TRBD2 (5 bases). Sequences were obtained from CD8+ T cells from PBMCs. This sequence originates from a human donor with multiple sclerosis. Written as DNA, the CDR3 is TGTGCCAGCGGCGAGGGTCTTGCCTACGAGCAGTACTTC. It translates to CASGEGLAYEQYF.